These 23 T cell receptor beta chains were all obtained from the same sample, sequenced in a study of blood T cell repertoires in COVID-19. TCRdb keeps only in-frame clones here, not all; method: immunoSEQ multiplex PCR. The sample includes about 77,000 clones, about nine tenths seen only once; the top ten take approximately 16%. The sequenced sample consisted of peripheral blood. These TCRs come from a woman aged 80 or over with active or convalescent COVID-19.

This sequence joins TRBV5-4 and TRBJ2-7; D might be TRBD2 (5 bases). The CDR3 covers 14 residues. V lost 2 bases, J lost 4 bases, and 13 bases lay in between. CDR1 and CDR2 from the germline V gene are SGHNT and YYREEE (reference sequence). Written as DNA, the CDR3 is TGTGCCAGCAGCTTCTCTCCGGGGTGGTACGAGCAGTACTTC. This encodes CASSFSPGWYEQYF.

The rearrangement uses TRBV5-1 and TRBJ2-3, with TRBD2 identical over 8 bases. Looked up from germline, CDR1 is SGHRS and CDR2 is YFSETQ. CDR3 length: 14 amino acids. J gave up 10 bases and V 5 bases, and 12 bases lay outside the gene matches. Here the CDR3 reads CASRDAGGRPSQYF. The CDR3, as DNA: TGCGCCAGCAGGGACGCGGGGGGCCGCCCCTCGCAGTATTTT.

CDR3 sequence: CASSECRDEAGANVLTF. In nucleotides, the CDR3 is TGTGCCAGCAGTGAATGCAGGGATGAAGCTGGGGCCAACGTCCTGACTTTC. J is TRBJ2-6 and V is TRBV25-1, with D perhaps matching TRBD1 (5 bases). V was clipped by 1 base and J by 2 bases, with 12 bases between them. Germline values: CDR1 MGHDK, CDR2 SYGVNS. The CDR3 runs 17 residues.

The chain is built from TRBV6-5 and TRBJ2-7; no clear D. Germline V gene data show CDR1 as MNHEY and CDR2 as SVGAGI. The CDR3 runs 14 residues. Deletions cut 2 bases from V and 0 bases from J, with 8 bases between. The chain's CDR3 is CASSYMGSSYEQYF. In nucleotides, the CDR3 is TGTGCCAGCAGTTACATGGGCAGCTCCTACGAGCAGTACTTC.

The chain combines TRBV7-9 with TRBJ1-1, with unresolved D. CDR1 and CDR2 (germline): SEHNR, FQNEAQ (reference sequence). The V end lost 8 bases, the J end lost 1 base, and 14 bases lay between the germline ends. The CDR3 runs 14 residues. CDR3 protein: CASALTGSNTEAFF. CDR3 sequence (DNA): TGTGCCAGCGCATTAACGGGGTCGAACACTGAAGCTTTCTTT.

The rearrangement uses TRBV5-1 and TRBJ2-1, with 9 bases matching TRBD1. V trimming: 0 bases; J trimming: 3 bases; junction bases outside the gene matches: 1. This CDR3 is 15 amino acids long. The germline V gene has CDR1 SGHRS and CDR2 YFSETQ. The CDR3 region has the DNA TGCGCCAGCAGCTTGGGGGACAGGGACTACAATGAGCAGTTCTTC. As protein: CASSLGDRDYNEQFF.

V and J are TRBV7-9 and TRBJ1-6; D call uncertain. The CDR3 is 14 amino acids. Germline loops: CDR1 SEHNR, CDR2 FQNEAQ (reference sequence). V was pared by 3 bases and J by 5 bases, with 8 bases between. CDR3 nucleotide sequence: TGTGCCAGCAGCTTCCTCCAGGATAATTCACCCCTCCACTTT. This encodes CASSFLQDNSPLHF.

This chain uses TRBV27 with TRBJ1-1; D not certain. V was trimmed by 6 bases and J by 9 bases, leaving 14 bases between them. The CDR3 contains 12 residues. Germline V CDR1 and CDR2: MNHEY, SMNVEV (reference sequence). CDR3 loop: CASSIRGTQAFF. CDR3 bases: TGTGCCAGCAGCATCCGGGGAACCCAAGCTTTCTTT.

The CDR3 sequence is CAWSVLNRGELFF. CDR3 sequence (DNA): TGTGCCTGGAGTGTACTAAACCGCGGGGAGCTGTTTTTT. The V gene is TRBV30, the J gene TRBJ2-2; no clear D gene. The ends were cut back, 0 bases at V and 7 bases at J, with 9 bases in the middle. Germline V gives CDR1 GTSNPN, CDR2 SVGIG (reference sequence). The CDR3 sequence is 13 residues long.

V gene TRBV2 combines with J gene TRBJ1-6, with no clear D. Per germline, CDR1 SNHLY and CDR2 FYNNEI. This CDR3 is built from 15 residues. V lost 3 bases and J 5 bases, leaving 11 bases between the germline ends. The CDR3 here is CASSERRLDNSPLHF. CDR3 coding DNA: TGTGCCAGCAGTGAGAGGCGGCTAGATAATTCACCCCTCCACTTT. The full variable domain, rest sourced from reference TRBV2 and TRBJ1-6, is EPEVTQTPSHQVTQMGQEVILRCVPISNHLYFYWYRQILGQKVEFLVSFYNNEISEKSEIFDDQFSVERPDGSNFTLKIRSTKLEDSAMYFCASSERRLDNSPLHFGNGTRLTVT.

The chain recombines TRBV6-5 with TRBJ2-1; maybe TRBD2 (5 bases). The CDR3 length is 15 residues. Germline assignment: CDR1 MNHEY and CDR2 SVGAGI. V lost 8 bases and J lost 4, with 18 bases in between. The CDR3 DNA follows: TGTGCCAGCTCAGCTGGACTGTCCGGGTACAATGAGCAGTTCTTC. This encodes CASSAGLSGYNEQFF.

The rearrangement joins TRBV3-1 (or the pseudogene TRBV3-2) to TRBJ1-4; no firm D call. V gave up 2 bases and J gave up 2 bases, with 12 bases separating them. Germline CDR1 is LGHDT and CDR2 is YNNKEL (reference sequence). This CDR3 has 16 residues. The CDR3 loop reads CASSQSVTPTNEKLFF. The CDR3 bases are TGTGCCAGCAGCCAATCAGTCACACCTACTAATGAAAAACTGTTTTTT.

V is TRBV6-5 and J is TRBJ1-2; tentative D call: TRBD1 (5 bases). V dropped 6 bases and J dropped 7 bases, with 12 bases sitting between them. The CDR3 extends over 12 amino acids. The germline CDR1 and CDR2 sequences are MNHEY and SVGAGI. DNA of the CDR3: TGTGCCAGCAGCTATGCAGGGTTTGGCTACACCTTC. It specifies CASSYAGFGYTF.

The gene calls are TRBV5-4 and TRBJ2-5, with 8 positions matching TRBD2. CDR3 size: 16 residues. Trimming cost V 1 base and J 1 base; bases outside gene matches: 6. Looked up from germline, CDR1 is SGHNT and CDR2 is YYREEE (reference sequence). The CDR3 DNA is TGTGCCAGCAGCTTGACGGGGGGGCCGGGCCAAGAGACCCAGTACTTC. It translates to CASSLTGGPGQETQYF. The full variable domain, with the rest looked up from reference TRBV5-4 and TRBJ2-5, is ETGVTQSPTHLIKTRGQQVTLRCSSQSGHNTVSWYQQALGQGPQFIFQYYREEENGRGNFPPRFSGLQFPNYSSELNVNALELDDSALYLCASSLTGGPGQETQYFGPGTRLLVL.

This rearrangement joins TRBV3-1 (or the pseudogene TRBV3-2) to TRBJ2-7; D unclear. Trimming left V 0 bases short and J 6 bases short, with 15 bases between. CDR1 is LGHDT, CDR2 YNNKEL, per germline (reference sequence). The length of the CDR3 is 15 residues. This CDR3 is CASSQERGFLGEQYF. The CDR3 coding sequence is TGTGCCAGCAGCCAAGAGCGAGGTTTTTTAGGCGAGCAGTACTTC.

A word on this clone: Other DNA sequences within the sample encode an identical CDR3. The chain combines TRBV27 with TRBJ1-4; tentatively, D is TRBD1 (5 bases). Germline CDR1 and CDR2: MNHEY and SMNVEV (reference sequence). This CDR3 has 17 residues. Trimming took 0 bases from V and 4 from J, leaving 15 bases between them. DNA of the CDR3: TGTGCCAGCAGTTTATCTAGGCAGGGCTTTCGTAATGAAAAACTGTTTTTT. Its translation: CASSLSRQGFRNEKLFF.

The chain carries TRBV28 and TRBJ1-2, with D unclear. Trimming shortened V by 2 bases and J by 1 base, and 8 bases separated the two germline ends. The CDR3 sequence is 14 residues long. Germline V gene data show CDR1 as MDHEN and CDR2 as SYDVKM. The CDR3 nucleotides are TGTGCCAGCAGTTTACCTCAGATTAACTATGGCTACACCTTC. Its protein product is CASSLPQINYGYTF.

CDR3 residues: CASSGDRGSPLHF. The CDR3 DNA follows: TGTGCCAGCAGTGGGGACAGGGGTTCACCCCTCCACTTT. The chain joins TRBV2 to TRBJ1-6, with 10 positions matching TRBD1. The CDR3 length is 13 residues. Per germline, CDR1 SNHLY and CDR2 FYNNEI. Trimming removed 4 bases from V and 9 bases from J; junction bases left unmatched: 0.

V is TRBV27 and J is TRBJ1-1; D is possibly TRBD1 (5 bases). CDR3 length equals 16 residues. With 6 bases removed from V and 5 bases from J, the gap between germline ends came to 22 bases. Germline V gene data show CDR1 as MNHEY and CDR2 as SMNVEV (reference sequence). The CDR3, as DNA: TGTGCCAGCAGCCCTGGGATGGGGCAAGGGTATACTGAAGCTTTCTTT. Amino acids: CASSPGMGQGYTEAFF.

CDR3 in amino acids: CASSPNYNQPQHF. The DNA for the CDR3 is TGCGCCAGCAGCCCGAACTACAATCAGCCCCAGCATTTT. The J gene is TRBJ1-5, the V gene TRBV4-1; D call uncertain. This CDR3 comprises 13 residues. Germline loops: CDR1 MGHRA, CDR2 YSYEKL. V lost 4 bases, J lost 3 bases, and 7 bases lay in between.

The genes are TRBV7-9 and TRBJ2-2; 7 nucleotides agree with TRBD1. Germline V lookup: CDR1 SEHNR, CDR2 FQNEAQ (reference sequence). Losses at the gene ends were 5 bases for V and 6 bases for J; bases not matched to a gene: 6. CDR3 length: 14 residues. This CDR3 reads CASSPPDRPGELFF. CDR3 sequence (DNA): TGTGCCAGCAGCCCTCCGGACAGGCCCGGGGAGCTGTTTTTT.

This chain links TRBV19 with TRBJ2-3; TRBD1 matches 8 bases. The CDR3 has 15 residues. J gave up 6 bases and V 5 bases, and 10 bases lay outside the gene matches. Germline V gene data show CDR1 as LNHDA and CDR2 as SQIVND (reference sequence). This chain's CDR3 is CASSGMDRAGDTQYF. CDR3 DNA: TGTGCCAGTAGTGGGATGGACAGGGCGGGGGATACGCAGTATTTT.

This chain connects TRBV12-5 to TRBJ1-1; D not resolved. The CDR3 runs to 13 residues. The V gene lost 4 bases and the J gene lost 1 base, with 7 bases spanning the gap. Germline-derived CDR1 and CDR2 are LGHNT and FRNRAP. CDR3 protein: CASGSFGNTEAFF. The CDR3 DNA reads as TGTGCTAGTGGTTCTTTCGGGAACACTGAAGCTTTCTTT.